This TCR beta chain emerged from a study of blood T cell repertoires in COVID-19. About the study: The United States, Italy and Spain supplied acute and convalescent COVID-19 samples. PBMCs, B-cell-depleted T cells, or T cells provided the cDNA or gDNA that made up the material.

The CDR3 has 15 amino acids. V dropped 5 bases and J dropped 7; count of bases not matched to a gene: 6. The germline V gene encodes CDR1 MDHEN and CDR2 SYDVKM. Original analysis: Cell counts per sample came from amplifying reference gene primers. Measured with immunoSEQ multiplex PCR; TCRdb has only the in-frame clones, and not every one. Clone size and the V and J calls come from that table; the DNA yielded D and trimming. The profile shows tens of thousands of clones, 79% of them singletons. The chain recombines TRBV28 with TRBJ2-2; TRBD1 aligns across 11 bases. The sample comprised peripheral blood. The receptor was isolated from a man aged 60-69 years with active or convalescent COVID-19. CDR3 protein: CASSPRTGGIGELFF. Here the CDR3 DNA reads TGTGCCAGCAGTCCTAGGACAGGGGGCATCGGGGAGCTGTTTTTT.